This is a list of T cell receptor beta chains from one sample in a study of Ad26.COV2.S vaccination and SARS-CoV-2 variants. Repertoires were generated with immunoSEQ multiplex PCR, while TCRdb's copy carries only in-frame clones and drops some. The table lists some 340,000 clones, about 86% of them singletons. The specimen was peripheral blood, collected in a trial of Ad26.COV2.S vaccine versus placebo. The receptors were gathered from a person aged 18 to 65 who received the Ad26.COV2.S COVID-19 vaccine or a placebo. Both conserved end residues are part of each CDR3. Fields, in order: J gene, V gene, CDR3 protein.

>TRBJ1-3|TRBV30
CAWSRELGNTIYF
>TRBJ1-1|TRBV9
CASSGGGTEAFF
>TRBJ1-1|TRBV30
CAWSVKAEAFF
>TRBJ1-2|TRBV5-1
CASSLGRVYGYTF
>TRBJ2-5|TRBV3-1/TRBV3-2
CASSRSPETQYF
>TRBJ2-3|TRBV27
CASSDPRIAGGLSDTQYF
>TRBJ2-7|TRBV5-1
CASSPRLAGAYEQYF
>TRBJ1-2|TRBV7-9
CASSRPGTVANYGYTF
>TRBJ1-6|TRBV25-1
CASSDRDSYNSPLHF
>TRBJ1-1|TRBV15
CATSRGGTAEPGGFF
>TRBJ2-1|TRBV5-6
CASSPGSSNEQFF
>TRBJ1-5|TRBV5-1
CASSPDRGPQHF
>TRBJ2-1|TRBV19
CATRSAGGSNEQFF
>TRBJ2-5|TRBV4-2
CASSPGLALKETQYF
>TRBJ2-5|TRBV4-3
CASSHSLLDRIETQYF
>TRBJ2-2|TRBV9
CASSALTGNTGELFF
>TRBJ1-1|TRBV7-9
CASSLGKGGSTEAFF
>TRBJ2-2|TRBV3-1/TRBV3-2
CASSLPGQGNTGELFF
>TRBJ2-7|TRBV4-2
CASSQARQDTYEQYF
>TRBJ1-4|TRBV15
CATSRDPGVGNEKLFF
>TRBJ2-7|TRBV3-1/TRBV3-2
CASSHATGREQYF
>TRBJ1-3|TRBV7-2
CASSLNPQSSGNTIYF
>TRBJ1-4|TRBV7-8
CASSLRSGRANEKLFF
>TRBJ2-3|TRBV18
CASSPPQGYTDTQYF
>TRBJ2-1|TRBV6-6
CASSYTPLVGSEQFF
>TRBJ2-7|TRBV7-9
CASSSPSPRGRDEQYF
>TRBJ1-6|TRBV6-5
CASSYSTSNDSPLHF
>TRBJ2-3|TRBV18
CATSQKGDTQYF
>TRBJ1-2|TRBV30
CAWNPGPLAGYGYTF
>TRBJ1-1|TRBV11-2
CASSFTRNTEAFF
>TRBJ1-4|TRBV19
CASSIYTGEKLFF
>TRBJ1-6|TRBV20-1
CSASLGVPSSYNSPLHF
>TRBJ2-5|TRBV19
CASSIDSGGALETQYF
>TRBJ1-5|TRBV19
CASTLFSANQPQHF
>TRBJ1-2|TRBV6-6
CASSYYGQEGYTF
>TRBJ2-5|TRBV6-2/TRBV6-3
CASSYSGGFQETQYF
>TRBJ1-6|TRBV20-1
CSASESTSYNSPLHF